The rows below give T cell receptor beta chains drawn from one sample of a study of graft-versus-host responses after intestinal transplantation. Antigens of these TCRs are unknown. The protocol was immunoSEQ multiplex PCR, while the TCRdb copy is restricted to in-frame clones and leaves out a portion. The repertoire includes over 100,000 clones, approximately 84% of them detected once, and about 0.9% sits in the top ten. The input for sequencing was unstimulated CD4+ T cells sorted from spleen or lymph node cells, taken before intestinal transplant. The source is a human donor who received an intestinal transplant. Both conserved end residues are part of each CDR3. The D gene is left open where the match is weak. Expanded clones get a size class; other rows say once, few or many, or leave the size out.

abundance: .; v_gene: TRBV19; d_gene: TRBD2; j_gene: TRBJ2-3; CDR3aa: CASSILGVIAGVARTDTQYF; CDR3nt: TGTGCCAGTAGTATCCTGGGCGTCATAGCGGGAGTGGCACGCACAGATACGCAGTATTTT
abundance: .; v_gene: TRBV5-1; d_gene: TRBD2; j_gene: TRBJ2-5; CDR3aa: CASSARTSGSGQTQYF; CDR3nt: TGCGCCAGCAGCGCCCGGACTAGCGGGAGTGGACAGACCCAGTACTTC
abundance: .; v_gene: TRBV18; d_gene: .; j_gene: TRBJ2-7; CDR3aa: CASSQGLESYEQYF; CDR3nt: TGTGCCAGCTCACAAGGACTGGAGTCCTACGAGCAGTACTTC
abundance: .; v_gene: TRBV29-1; d_gene: TRBD1; j_gene: TRBJ1-1; CDR3aa: CSVLIRTGAMNTEAFF; CDR3nt: TGCAGCGTATTGATCCGGACAGGGGCTATGAACACTGAAGCTTTCTTT
abundance: .; v_gene: TRBV7-9; d_gene: .; j_gene: TRBJ1-5; CDR3aa: CASSEGGPSNQPQHF; CDR3nt: TGTGCCAGCAGCGAGGGGGGCCCTAGCAATCAGCCCCAGCATTTT
abundance: .; v_gene: TRBV5-1; d_gene: .; j_gene: TRBJ2-1; CDR3aa: CASSPGSSYNEQFF; CDR3nt: TGCGCCAGCAGCCCCGGGAGCTCCTACAATGAGCAGTTCTTC
abundance: .; v_gene: TRBV27; d_gene: .; j_gene: TRBJ1-6; CDR3aa: CASSLSSSYNSPLHF; CDR3nt: TGTGCCAGCAGCCTCAGTAGCTCCTATAATTCACCCCTCCACTTT
abundance: .; v_gene: TRBV19; d_gene: .; j_gene: TRBJ1-1; CDR3aa: CASSILGTEAFF; CDR3nt: TGTGCCAGTAGTATATTGGGAACTGAAGCTTTCTTT
abundance: .; v_gene: TRBV11-3; d_gene: .; j_gene: TRBJ2-5; CDR3aa: CASSPHRGETQYF; CDR3nt: TGTGCCAGCAGCCCCCACCGGGGTGAGACCCAGTACTTC
abundance: .; v_gene: TRBV7-3; d_gene: .; j_gene: TRBJ2-3; CDR3aa: CASSFRGGSTDTQYF; CDR3nt: TGTGCCAGCAGCTTCAGGGGAGGGAGCACAGATACGCAGTATTTT
abundance: .; v_gene: TRBV5-4; d_gene: TRBD2; j_gene: TRBJ2-1; CDR3aa: CASSFLSGRSNEQFF; CDR3nt: TGTGCCAGCAGCTTTTTAAGCGGGAGATCCAATGAGCAGTTCTTC
abundance: .; v_gene: TRBV4-1; d_gene: .; j_gene: TRBJ1-1; CDR3aa: CASKREGMGSTEAFF; CDR3nt: TGCGCCAGCAAACGAGAGGGAATGGGTAGCACTGAAGCTTTCTTT
abundance: .; v_gene: TRBV10-1; d_gene: .; j_gene: TRBJ2-2; CDR3aa: CASSESRTGELFF; CDR3nt: TGCGCCAGCAGTGAGTCACGGACCGGGGAGCTGTTTTTT
abundance: .; v_gene: TRBV5-1; d_gene: .; j_gene: TRBJ1-2; CDR3aa: CASSLQDNYGYTF; CDR3nt: TGCGCCAGCAGCCTACAGGATAACTATGGCTACACCTTC
abundance: .; v_gene: TRBV11-2; d_gene: TRBD2; j_gene: TRBJ2-3; CDR3aa: CASSLRGAGTSPPTDTQYF; CDR3nt: TGTGCCAGCAGCTTAAGGGGAGCGGGAACGAGCCCTCCCACAGATACGCAGTATTTT
abundance: .; v_gene: TRBV6-1; d_gene: .; j_gene: TRBJ1-6; CDR3aa: CASRERVLDSPLHF; CDR3nt: TGTGCCAGCAGGGAGAGGGTACTGGATTCACCCCTCCACTTT
abundance: .; v_gene: TRBV5-1; d_gene: .; j_gene: TRBJ2-3; CDR3aa: CASTPSFGTLRDTQYF; CDR3nt: TGCGCCAGCACCCCGTCGTTTGGGACGCTCAGAGATACGCAGTATTTT
abundance: .; v_gene: TRBV19; d_gene: TRBD1; j_gene: TRBJ1-4; CDR3aa: CASSTRGTGGRVTNEKLFF; CDR3nt: TGTGCCAGTAGTACACGAGGGACAGGGGGTAGGGTAACTAATGAAAAACTGTTTTTT
abundance: .; v_gene: TRBV19; d_gene: .; j_gene: TRBJ1-5; CDR3aa: CASSIYLFQPQHF; CDR3nt: TGTGCCAGTAGTATCTACCTTTTTCAGCCCCAGCATTTT
abundance: .; v_gene: TRBV7-9; d_gene: TRBD2; j_gene: TRBJ2-5; CDR3aa: CASSYWTSGSETQYF; CDR3nt: TGTGCCAGCAGCTACTGGACTAGCGGGAGTGAGACCCAGTACTTC
abundance: .; v_gene: TRBV18; d_gene: .; j_gene: TRBJ2-6; CDR3aa: CASSLGDSGANVLTF; CDR3nt: TGTGCCAGCTCTCTCGGGGACTCTGGGGCCAACGTCCTGACTTTC
abundance: .; v_gene: TRBV18; d_gene: .; j_gene: TRBJ2-1; CDR3aa: CASSPPVGYNEQFF; CDR3nt: TGTGCCAGCTCACCACCAGTAGGGTACAATGAGCAGTTCTTC
abundance: .; v_gene: TRBV4-1; d_gene: TRBD1; j_gene: TRBJ1-6; CDR3aa: CASSQETGTGGYSPLHF; CDR3nt: TGCGCCAGCAGCCAAGAAACCGGGACAGGGGGGTATTCACCCCTCCACTTT
abundance: .; v_gene: TRBV1; d_gene: .; j_gene: TRBJ2-5; CDR3aa: CTSSQERNRETQYF; CDR3nt: TGCACCAGCAGCCAAGAACGCAACAGAGAGACCCAGTACTTC
abundance: few; v_gene: TRBV11-2; d_gene: TRBD2; j_gene: TRBJ2-1; CDR3aa: CASSLLAGANEQFF; CDR3nt: TGTGCCAGCAGCTTACTAGCGGGAGCCAATGAGCAGTTCTTC
abundance: .; v_gene: TRBV5-1; d_gene: .; j_gene: TRBJ2-5; CDR3aa: CASSPRGRETQYF; CDR3nt: TGCGCCAGCAGCCCCAGAGGGAGAGAGACCCAGTACTTC
abundance: once; v_gene: TRBV18; d_gene: .; j_gene: TRBJ2-7; CDR3aa: CASSLVVVSRSYEQYF; CDR3nt: TGTGCCAGCTCACTGGTGGTAGTTAGCAGGTCTTACGAGCAGTACTTC
abundance: few; v_gene: TRBV5-1; d_gene: TRBD2; j_gene: TRBJ2-5; CDR3aa: CASSFSAGEETQYF; CDR3nt: TGCGCCAGCAGCTTTTCGGCGGGGGAAGAGACCCAGTACTTC